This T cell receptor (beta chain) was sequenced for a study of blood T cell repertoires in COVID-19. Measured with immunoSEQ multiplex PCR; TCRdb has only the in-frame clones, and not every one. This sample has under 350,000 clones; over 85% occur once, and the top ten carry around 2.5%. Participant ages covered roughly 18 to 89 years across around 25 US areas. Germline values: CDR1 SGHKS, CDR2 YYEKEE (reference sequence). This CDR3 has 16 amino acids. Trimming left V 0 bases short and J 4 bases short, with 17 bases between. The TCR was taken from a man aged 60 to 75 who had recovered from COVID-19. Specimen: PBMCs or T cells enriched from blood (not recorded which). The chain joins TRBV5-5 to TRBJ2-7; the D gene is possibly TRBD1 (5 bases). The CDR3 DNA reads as TGTGCCAGCAGCTTGGGCCCCACCTCGCAGGGTTACGAGCAGTACTTC. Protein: CASSLGPTSQGYEQYF.